These 17 T cell receptor beta chains were sequenced from one sample in a study of blood T cell repertoires in COVID-19 (dated by TCRdb to about 2020). Library creation used the immunoSEQ multiplex PCR assay. This immuneACCESS table, as held by TCRdb, lists in-frame sequences with V and J called but not all clones. Of the missing ones, under half trace to an unresolved V gene in checked studies; the others have no known cause. Counted in this sample were about 190,000 clones; 78% of them appeared once. The ten most abundant clones make up about 18% of the sample. Source material: PBMCs or T cells enriched from blood (not recorded which). These receptors were taken from a woman between 45 and 65 years old who had recovered from COVID-19.

The V call is TRBV11-2, the J call TRBJ2-7; no firm D call. Trimming pared 5 bases from V and 3 bases from J, leaving 2 bases between. From germline, CDR1 is SGHAT and CDR2 FQNNGV. This CDR3 spans 10 amino acids. As DNA, the CDR3 is TGTGCCAGCAGCCACTACGAGCAGTACTTC. Encoded protein: CASSHYEQYF.

This clone appeared many times. The chain combines TRBV6-5 with TRBJ2-7; 9 bases are a match to TRBD1. The CDR3 spans 14 residues. V trimming: 8 bases; J trimming: 4 bases; junction bases outside the gene matches: 9. Germline V gene sequence: CDR1 MNHEY, CDR2 SVGAGI. This CDR3 reads CASRGSGQGYEQYF. The CDR3 DNA reads TGTGCCAGCCGAGGTTCGGGACAGGGATACGAGCAGTACTTC.

The chain recombines TRBV21-1 with TRBJ1-2; TRBD1, the table's D call, lacks a check against the DNA. TRBV21-1 is tagged as a pseudogene. The length of the CDR3 is 13 residues. CDR3 nucleotides: TGTGCCAGCAGCTTGGACAGGGGGCATGGCTACACCTTC. As protein: CASSLDRGHGYTF.

This clone was found a few times. The chain links TRBV28 to TRBJ2-7, with 11 bases fitting TRBD1. V was clipped by 6 bases and J by 2 bases; unmatched bases: 6. Germline CDR1 and CDR2: MDHEN and SYDVKM. This CDR3 is built from 15 residues. CDR3 region: CASSEPGQGAYEQYF. Written as DNA, the CDR3 is TGTGCCAGCAGCGAGCCGGGACAGGGGGCCTACGAGCAGTACTTC. The whole variable domain, filled in from reference TRBV28 and TRBJ2-7, reads DVKVTQSSRYLVKRTGEKVFLECVQDMDHENMFWYRQDPGLGLRLIYFSYDVKMKEKGDIPEGYSVSREKKERFSLILESASTNQTSMYLCASSEPGQGAYEQYFGPGTRLTVT.

V and J are TRBV9 and TRBJ2-1; D is perhaps TRBD2 (5 bases). Germline V gene data show CDR1 as SGDLS and CDR2 as YYNGEE. This CDR3 is 13 amino acids long. Trimming took 9 bases from V and 7 from J, leaving 17 bases between them. CDR3 DNA sequence: TGTGCCACCTCCGAAAGGCCGGGGAATGAGCAGTTCTTC. This gives the protein CATSERPGNEQFF.

This sequence joins TRBV27 and TRBJ2-7, with D possibly being TRBD2 (5 bases). Germline CDR1 reads MNHEY; CDR2 reads SMNVEV (reference sequence). The CDR3 is 13 amino acids. V lost 5 bases to trimming and J lost 6 bases, with 14 bases between them. CDR3 region: CASSLSTEGEQYF. Here the CDR3 DNA reads TGTGCCAGCAGTCTCAGTACAGAGGGCGAGCAGTACTTC.

This chain connects TRBV18 to TRBJ1-1, with D possibly TRBD1 on 5 matching bases. The germline V and J ends were trimmed by 2 bases and 6 bases, with 10 bases remaining between them. Germline lookup yields CDR1 KGHSH and CDR2 LQKENI. This CDR3 contains 13 residues. The CDR3 DNA follows: TGTGCCAGCTCACCATGGAGCAGGGCTGAAGCTTTCTTT. Amino acid sequence: CASSPWSRAEAFF.

The chain recombines TRBV3-1 (or the pseudogene TRBV3-2) with TRBJ2-5; D might be TRBD2 (6 bases). CDR1 is LGHDT and CDR2 is YNNKEL in the germline V gene (reference sequence). CDR3 length: 17 amino acids. Trimming cost V 4 bases and J 4 bases, with 22 bases left between them. The CDR3 spells CASSLYAIGGTGETQYF. In DNA form, the CDR3 reads TGTGCCAGCAGCCTTTACGCCATAGGCGGGACCGGAGAGACCCAGTACTTC.

The V gene is TRBV29-1, the J gene TRBJ2-3; 11 nucleotides align to TRBD2. The junction had 3 bases not matched to a gene; V was cut back by 5 bases and J by 5 bases. Germline-derived CDR1 and CDR2 are SQVTM and ANQGSEA. The CDR3 sequence is 13 residues long. The CDR3 DNA follows: TGCAGCGTTTTAGCGGGAGGGAGAGATACGCAGTATTTT. It is translated as CSVLAGGRDTQYF.

The V call is TRBV7-2, the J call TRBJ2-7; TRBD1 agrees at 8 bases. With 1 base clipped from V and 6 bases from J, the junction kept 17 bases outside the gene matches. The CDR3 is 18 residues long. The V gene's germline CDR1 is SGHTA and CDR2 FQGNSA. In DNA form, the CDR3 reads TGTGCCAGCAGCTTAGACACCCCGGGACAGGTCCCTCGGGGCGAGCAGTACTTC. It codes for CASSLDTPGQVPRGEQYF.

The gene calls are TRBV30 and TRBJ2-7; D remains unclear. The CDR3 spans 12 residues. Germline CDR1 is GTSNPN and CDR2 is SVGIG (reference sequence). V lost 5 bases and J 2 bases, leaving 10 bases between the germline ends. The CDR3 loop reads CAWGVLAYEQYF. The CDR3 bases are TGTGCCTGGGGCGTCCTAGCCTACGAGCAGTACTTC.

This chain joins TRBV5-6 and TRBJ1-5; 10 bases match TRBD1. The CDR3 runs to 15 residues. Germline CDR1 reads SGHDT; CDR2 reads YYEEEE. With 2 bases clipped from V and 2 bases from J, the junction kept 1 base outside the gene matches. As DNA, the CDR3 is TGTGCCAGCAGCTTCGGGACAGGGGGCAATCAGCCCCAGCATTTT. Encoded protein: CASSFGTGGNQPQHF.

The chain has TRBV24-1 and TRBJ2-7; 10 nucleotides line up with TRBD2. The length of the CDR3 is 13 residues. Germline V CDR1 and CDR2: KGHDR, SFDVKD. V shed 2 bases, J shed 6 bases, and the junction held 0 bases outside the gene matches. In DNA, the CDR3 is TGTGCCACCAGTGATTGGACTAGCGGCGAGCAGTACTTC. It codes for CATSDWTSGEQYF.

In nucleotides, the CDR3 is TGCGCCAGCAGCCGGGCTAGCGGGAGTAATGAGCAGTTCTTC. Its translation: CASSRASGSNEQFF. The chain is built from TRBV4-1 and TRBJ2-1; 10 nucleotides match TRBD2. The CDR3 has 14 residues. Germline V lookup: CDR1 MGHRA, CDR2 YSYEKL. J gave up 7 bases and V 4 bases, and 4 bases lay outside the gene matches.

The gene calls are TRBV4-1 and TRBJ1-5; the D gene is possibly TRBD1 (6 bases). Trimming removed 3 bases at V and 2 bases at J, with 17 bases between. The germline V gene has CDR1 MGHRA and CDR2 YSYEKL. The CDR3 extends over 17 amino acids. Here the CDR3 DNA reads TGCGCCAGCAGCCAGGGCCTTAGGGGGGGAGGCAATCAGCCCCAGCATTTT. This codes for CASSQGLRGGGNQPQHF.

This clone was found once. The genes are TRBV28 and TRBJ1-5; tentatively, D is TRBD1 (5 bases). CDR1 MDHEN and CDR2 SYDVKM come from the germline V gene. The length of the CDR3 is 18 residues. V was trimmed by 8 bases and J by 0 bases, leaving 23 bases between them. CDR3 coding DNA: TGTGCCAGCGGGGGGACCAAACGCCGACCTTATAGCAATCAGCCCCAGCATTTT. Protein: CASGGTKRRPYSNQPQHF.

This clone was detected a few times. The chain uses TRBV28 and TRBJ2-7; TRBD1 matches at 7 bases. Germline CDR1 and CDR2: MDHEN and SYDVKM. V was pared by 5 bases and J by 8 bases, with 9 bases of the junction left unmatched. CDR3 length: 13 amino acids. In DNA, the CDR3 is TGTGCCAGCAGTCTCACACAGGGGTGGCAGCAGTACTTC. It translates to CASSLTQGWQQYF.